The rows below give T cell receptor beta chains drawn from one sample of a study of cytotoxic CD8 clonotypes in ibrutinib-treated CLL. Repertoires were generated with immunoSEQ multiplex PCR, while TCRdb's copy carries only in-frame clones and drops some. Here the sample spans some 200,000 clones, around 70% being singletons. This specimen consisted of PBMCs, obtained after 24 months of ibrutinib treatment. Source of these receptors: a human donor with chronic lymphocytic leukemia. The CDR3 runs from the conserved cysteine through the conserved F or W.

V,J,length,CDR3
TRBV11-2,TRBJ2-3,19,CASSLGTKTVWDFPDTQYF
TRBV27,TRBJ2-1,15,CASSARRSSYNEQFF
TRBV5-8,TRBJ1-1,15,CASSRHRDGNTEAFF
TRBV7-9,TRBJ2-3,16,CASRRGADFSTDTQYF
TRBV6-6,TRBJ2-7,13,CASSSSGSYEQYF
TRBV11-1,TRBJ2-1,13,CASSLPSWNEQFF
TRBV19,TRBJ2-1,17,CASSIDQLGTGLHEQFF
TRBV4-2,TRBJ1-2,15,CASSLGGPANYGYTF
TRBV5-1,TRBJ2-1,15,CASSLAWTANEGQFF
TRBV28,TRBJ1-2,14,CASSLYGRLWGYTF
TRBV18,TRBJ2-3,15,CASSRGQGALDTQYF
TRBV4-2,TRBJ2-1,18,CASSHRGLAGTSYNEQFF
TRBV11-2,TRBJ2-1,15,CASSAGTSGSNEQFF
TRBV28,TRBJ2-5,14,CASSLWDSQETQYF
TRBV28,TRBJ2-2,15,CASSFPGTTTGELFF
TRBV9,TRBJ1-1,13,CASSSQPGQGAFF
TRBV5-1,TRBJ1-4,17,CASSSGQGAGTNEKLFF
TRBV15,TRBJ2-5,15,CATSRDQARGKTQYF
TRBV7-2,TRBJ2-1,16,CASSLALGLAYNEQFF
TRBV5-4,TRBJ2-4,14,CASSQSRIGDIQYF
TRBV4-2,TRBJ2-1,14,CASSQDRVDNEQFF
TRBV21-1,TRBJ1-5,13,CASRGQNNQPQHF
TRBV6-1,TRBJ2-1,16,CASSEETSGSTDEQFF
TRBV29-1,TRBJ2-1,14,CSVEDRSSYNEQFF
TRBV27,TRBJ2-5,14,CASSLLRGGETQYF
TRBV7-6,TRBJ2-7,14,CASSPTSGFNEQYF
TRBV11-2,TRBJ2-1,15,CASSLGTRTNNEQFF
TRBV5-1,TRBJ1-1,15,CASSLATAIRTEAFF
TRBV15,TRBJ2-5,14,CATSRTGPQETQYF
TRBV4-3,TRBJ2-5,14,CASSQGVAAETQYF
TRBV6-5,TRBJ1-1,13,CASRLRQGVWAFF
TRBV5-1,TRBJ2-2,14,CASSGDTTLGELFF
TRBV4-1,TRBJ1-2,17,CASSQEEAQSGIYGYTF
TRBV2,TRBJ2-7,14,CASIGGRAAYEQYF
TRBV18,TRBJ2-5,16,CASSPSLPPHQETQYF
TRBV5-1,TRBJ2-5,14,CASSLDRGGETQYF
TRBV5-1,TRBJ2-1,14,CASSFGTTNNEQFF
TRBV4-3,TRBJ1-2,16,CASSQGPAAGNHGYTF
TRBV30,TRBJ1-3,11,CAWDTGYTIYF
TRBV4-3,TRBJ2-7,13,CASSQDSSYEQYF
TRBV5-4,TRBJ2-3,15,CASSLSQSSTDTQYF
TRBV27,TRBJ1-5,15,CASSLKRQQNQPQHF
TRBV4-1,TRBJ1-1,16,CASSQEDQGWNTEAFF
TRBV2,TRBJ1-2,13,CASRLGQGGGYTF
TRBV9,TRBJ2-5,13,CASSKDSKETQYF